The 9 T cell receptor beta chains reported below all come from one sample, sequenced in a study of early stage breast cancer tumors. TCRdb's copy holds only in-frame clones and misses some; the assay was immunoSEQ multiplex PCR. The table has some 72,000 clones, 65% to 80% seen once. Specimen: blood. All receptors derive from a person in their sixties or seventies with breast cancer.

CDR3 sequence (DNA): TGTGCCAGCAGTTTGCGCTCCGCTGTGAACACTGAAGCTTTCTTT. This codes for CASSLRSAVNTEAFF. V gene TRBV28 combines with J gene TRBJ1-1, with D unresolved. V was trimmed by 3 bases and J by 0 bases, leaving 11 bases between them. The CDR3 is made up of 15 amino acids. Per the germline V gene, CDR1 is MDHEN and CDR2 is SYDVKM.

This clone was seen only once. This sequence joins TRBV18 and TRBJ1-1; D not resolved. V was pared by 3 bases and J by 1 base, with 6 bases between. Germline values: CDR1 KGHSH, CDR2 LQKENI. The CDR3 contains 13 residues. This CDR3 reads CASSPLENTEAFF. CDR3 DNA: TGTGCCAGCTCACCGCTGGAGAACACTGAAGCTTTCTTT. The full variable domain, in which reference TRBV18 and TRBJ1-1 provide the parts outside the CDR3, is NAGVMQNPRHLVRRRGQEARLRCSPMKGHSHVYWYRQLPEEGLKFMVYLQKENIIDESGMPKERFSAEFPKEGPSILRIQQVVRGDSAAYFCASSPLENTEAFFGQGTRLTVV.

J is TRBJ2-3 and V is TRBV9; 15 bases fit TRBD2. The CDR3 is 18 amino acids. V lost 6 bases, J lost 3 bases, and 11 bases stayed unmatched. Germline V gene data show CDR1 as SGDLS and CDR2 as YYNGEE. The DNA of the CDR3 is TGTGCCAGCATCTTACAGGGGGGACTAGCGGGAGGAACAGATACGCAGTATTTT. Translating it yields CASILQGGLAGGTDTQYF. The complete variable domain, with remaining parts taken from reference TRBV9 and TRBJ2-3, reads DSGVTQTPKHLITATGQRVTLRCSPRSGDLSVYWYQQSLDQGLQFLIQYYNGEERAKGNILERFSAQQFPDLHSELNLSSLELGDSALYFCASILQGGLAGGTDTQYFGPGTRLTVL.

This clone was recorded a few times. CDR3 coding DNA: TGTGCCAGCATGTTTGGGGGAAAGTACTCTGGAAACACCATATATTTT. Its protein is CASMFGGKYSGNTIYF. The V call is TRBV6-6, the J call TRBJ1-3, with D maybe TRBD1 (5 bases). Germline V gene lookup returns CDR1 MNHNY and CDR2 SVGAGI (reference sequence). Trimming pared 7 bases from V and 0 bases from J, leaving 16 bases between. CDR3 length: 16 amino acids.

This clone turned up a few times. The chain employs TRBV29-1 and TRBJ2-5; D gene uncertain. Germline lookup yields CDR1 SQVTM and CDR2 ANQGSEA. V was pared by 7 bases and J by 5 bases, with 11 bases between. The CDR3 runs to 11 residues. The CDR3 sequence: CSATFGETQYF. In nucleotides, the CDR3 is TGCAGCGCCACATTCGGGGAGACCCAGTACTTC.

This clone came up once. This sequence joins TRBV27 and TRBJ2-2, with 9 positions matching TRBD1. This CDR3 comprises 16 residues. Unmatched junction bases numbered 8, after V lost 3 bases and J lost 6 bases. Germline CDR1 MNHEY, CDR2 SMNVEV (reference sequence). The CDR3 region is CASSFRDRVGSGELFF. The CDR3 nucleotides read TGTGCCAGCAGTTTCCGGGACAGGGTTGGTTCCGGGGAGCTGTTTTTT.

The chain has TRBV6-6 and TRBJ2-2, with D uncertain. The CDR3 has 12 residues. Germline V CDR1 and CDR2: MNHNY, SVGAGI (reference sequence). The V end lost 2 bases, the J end lost 5 bases, and 3 bases lay between the germline ends. The CDR3 reads CASSYTTGELFF. CDR3 in DNA: TGTGCCAGCAGTTACACGACCGGGGAGCTGTTTTTT.

The genes are TRBV5-1 and TRBJ1-6, with D unresolved. Trimming removed 0 bases from V and 9 bases from J, with 16 bases in between. CDR1 and CDR2 from the germline V gene are SGHRS and YFSETQ. The CDR3 has 16 residues. The DNA of the CDR3 is TGCGCCAGCAGCTTGGCCGGAGACCCCTTGATTTCACCCCTCCACTTT. This translates into CASSLAGDPLISPLHF.

As concerns this clone: Relative to the germline gene, one junction end is altered; a read error may explain this. The chain combines TRBV10-3 with TRBJ1-5; no firm D call. The CDR3 sequence is 14 residues long. Germline CDR1 reads ENHRY; CDR2 reads SYGVKD. The CDR3 DNA reads TGTGCCAGCAGTATGGGAAGAGGCGGTCAGCCCCAGCATTTT. Translation gives CASSMGRGGQPQHF.